This TCR beta chain is from a study of blood T cells in healthy people across ages. The second PCR ran about 6 to 11 cycles with a sample-barcoded 5' primer and J-beta primers. Each CDR3 protein is one row after TCRdb ran MiXCR on the 5' RACE reads. Of around 1.5 million distinct CDR3 sequences in the sample, 59% are singletons; the top ten hold roughly 7%. Each donor had about 9.6 milliliters of peripheral blood drawn. Per sample, at least 5 micrograms of total RNA were extracted. About this clonotype itself: The antigen is unknown.

Findings and limits, study-wide: Aged donors had fewer naive CD4+ cells and lower diversity than long-lived donors. Naive and antigen-experienced cells were not separated, limiting conclusive comparison.

The clonotype originates from a man aged 18 to 30 in good health. Input material: blood.

CDR3 nucleotides: TGTGCCAGGGAGACTAGGTTTCCCTACGAGCAGTACTTC. Translation: CARETRFPYEQYF. The V and J genes are TRBV21-1 and TRBJ2-7; the table gives TRBD2 as D, unverified against the DNA. TRBV21-1 is a recognized pseudogene. This CDR3 spans 13 amino acids.